The source of this TCR beta chain is a study of blood T cell repertoires in COVID-19. At the level of the study: Material from acute and convalescent COVID-19 was sourced from the United States, Italy and Spain.

Profiled with immunoSEQ multiplex PCR; TCRdb holds only in-frame clones, not every one. The sample has over 95,000 clones, approximately 85% seen once; the top ten hold roughly 5%. Between the trimmed V and J ends, which lost 4 bases and 1 base, there was a span of 7 bases. This CDR3 is 13 amino acids long. The germline CDR1 and CDR2 sequences are SGHTA and FQGTGA. Seattle patients were enrolled while actively infected and followed longitudinally. This clone was seen just once. This chain joins TRBV7-3 and TRBJ2-5, with D hard to call. The sequence came from a woman in her sixties or seventies with COVID-19, enrolled during active disease. Specimen: peripheral blood. The DNA of the CDR3 is TGTGCCAGCAGCTCCGGGTCCCAAGAGACCCAGTACTTC. Protein: CASSSGSQETQYF.